Detailed here is one T cell receptor beta chain. The sample is drawn from a study of blood T cell repertoires in COVID-19. The CDR3 is 14 amino acids. Deletions cut 4 bases from V and 1 base from J, with 10 bases between. Germline V lookup: CDR1 LGHNA, CDR2 YNFKEQ. TCRdb keeps only in-frame clones here, not all; method: immunoSEQ multiplex PCR. The sample holds about 130,000 clones, around 83% seen once. The rearrangement joins TRBV4-2 to TRBJ1-1; D may be TRBD1 (5 bases). The sequencing sample was made of peripheral blood. The sequence was obtained from an elderly woman with acute or convalescent COVID-19. The CDR3 loop is CASSRGVRNTEAFF. In nucleotides, the CDR3 is TGTGCCAGCAGCCGGGGGGTCCGGAACACTGAAGCTTTCTTT.